These 20 T cell receptor beta chains were sequenced from one sample in a study of cytomegalovirus exposure and HLA in healthy donors. Primers for the PCR totalled 60 Vbeta and 13 Jbeta. TCRdb's copy holds only in-frame clones and misses some; the assay was immunoSEQ multiplex PCR. Found here are about 160,000 clones, approximately 84% of them singletons; the top ten hold approximately 6.8%. The sample was PBMCs. These receptor sequences come from a woman aged 40 to 49 in good health and CMV-seropositive.

The genes are TRBV5-5 and TRBJ1-3, with D unresolved. The germline V and J ends were trimmed by 0 bases and 4 bases, with 8 bases remaining between them. Germline values: CDR1 SGHKS, CDR2 YYEKEE (reference sequence). This CDR3 is built from 14 residues. CDR3 sequence: CASSLGPLGNTIYF. The CDR3 DNA reads as TGTGCCAGCAGCTTGGGGCCCCTGGGAAACACCATATATTTT.

The gene calls are TRBV18 and TRBJ1-4; unclear D gene. Germline V gene data show CDR1 as KGHSH and CDR2 as LQKENI. The CDR3 sequence is 13 residues long. V dropped 4 bases and J dropped 5 bases, with 8 bases sitting between them. The CDR3 loop is CASSRSENEKLFF. CDR3 nucleotide sequence: TGTGCCAGCTCACGTTCAGAAAATGAAAAACTGTTTTTT.

The V and J genes are TRBV6-5 and TRBJ1-2; D perhaps matches TRBD1 (5 bases). The CDR3 has 13 residues. V was cut by 6 bases and J by 8 bases, with 16 bases left in between. Germline V lookup: CDR1 MNHEY, CDR2 SVGAGI. The CDR3 DNA reads TGTGCCAGCAGGGGGGGATCTCTGCGGGGCTACACCTTC. Its translation is CASRGGSLRGYTF.

This chain joins TRBV5-1 and TRBJ2-5; 7 nucleotides line up with TRBD2. Germline CDR1 reads SGHRS; CDR2 reads YFSETQ. The CDR3 totals 15 residues. J was trimmed by 2 bases and V by 2 bases; bases with no gene match: 6. The CDR3 here is CASSFRLAEQETQYF. The DNA of the CDR3 is TGCGCCAGCAGCTTTAGGCTAGCGGAACAAGAGACCCAGTACTTC.

This clone occurred once. The chain carries TRBV12-2 and TRBJ2-5; the table's D call TRBD1 went unverified against the DNA. TRBV12-2 is reported as a pseudogene. This CDR3 comprises 17 residues. CDR3 loop: CASRLSPRGRRQETQYF. The CDR3 DNA follows: TGTGCAAGTCGCTTAAGTCCCAGGGGCCGGAGACAAGAGACCCAGTACTTC.

The chain has TRBV4-2 and TRBJ1-4; 7 bases match TRBD1. V shed 0 bases and J 7 bases; nucleotides not matched to a gene: 8. In germline, CDR1 is LGHNA, CDR2 YNFKEQ. The CDR3 extends over 16 amino acids. This CDR3 reads CASSQDQGGMVEKLFF. The CDR3 coding sequence is TGTGCCAGCAGCCAAGATCAAGGGGGCATGGTTGAAAAACTGTTTTTT.

V gene TRBV2 combines with J gene TRBJ1-2, with D possibly being TRBD1 (5 bases). The V end was cut by 3 bases, the J end by 6 bases, with 11 bases between. The CDR3 covers 13 residues. Germline assignment: CDR1 SNHLY and CDR2 FYNNEI. CDR3 coding DNA: TGTGCCAGCAGTGAGGGGGGTTTCGATGGCTACACCTTC. Translated, it gives CASSEGGFDGYTF.

This rearrangement joins TRBV15 to TRBJ1-1; perhaps TRBD1 as D (5 bases). Germline V gives CDR1 LNHNV, CDR2 YYDKDF (reference sequence). The CDR3 spans 15 residues. The V gene lost 0 bases and the J gene lost 5 bases, with 13 bases spanning the gap. CDR3 coding DNA: TGTGCCACCAGCAGAGAGGGAGGGGCCAGGACTGAAGCTTTCTTT. Amino acids: CATSREGGARTEAFF. The full variable domain, with the rest looked up from reference TRBV15 and TRBJ1-1, is DAMVIQNPRYQVTQFGKPVTLSCSQTLNHNVMYWYQQKSSQAPKLLFHYYDKDFNNEADTPDNFQSRRPNTSFCFLDIRSPGLGDTAMYLCATSREGGARTEAFFGQGTRLTVV.

The rearrangement uses TRBV11-2 and TRBJ2-1; D unresolved. The CDR3 sequence is 13 residues long. Germline V CDR1 and CDR2: SGHAT, FQNNGV. Trimming removed 0 bases at V and 6 bases at J, with 6 bases between. CDR3 region: CASSLDRANEQFF. CDR3 bases: TGTGCCAGCAGCTTAGACCGCGCCAATGAGCAGTTCTTC.

The CDR3 spells CASLDRFEAFF. The CDR3 coding sequence is TGTGCCAGCCTTGACAGATTTGAAGCTTTCTTT. The chain has TRBV19 and TRBJ1-1; the D gene is possibly TRBD1 (5 bases). Trimming cost V 9 bases and J 7 bases, with 12 bases left between them. The CDR3 covers 11 residues. Germline CDR1 is LNHDA and CDR2 is SQIVND (reference sequence). The full variable domain, in which reference TRBV19 and TRBJ1-1 provide the parts outside the CDR3, is DGGITQSPKYLFRKEGQNVTLSCEQNLNHDAMYWYRQDPGQGLRLIYYSQIVNDFQKGDIAEGYSVSREKKESFPLTVTSAQKNPTAFYLCASLDRFEAFFGQGTRLTVV.

This clone has a single count. J is TRBJ1-1 and V is TRBV28; no clear D. The CDR3 sequence is 11 residues long. V lost 8 bases and J lost 4, with 8 bases in between. CDR1 MDHEN and CDR2 SYDVKM come from the germline V gene. The CDR3: CASRGGTEAFF. DNA of the CDR3: TGTGCCAGCCGGGGTGGCACTGAAGCTTTCTTT.

The V gene is TRBV7-3, the J gene TRBJ1-6; 10 nucleotides line up with TRBD1. This CDR3 is 15 amino acids long. Germline loops: CDR1 SGHTA, CDR2 FQGTGA. The junction had 3 bases not matched to a gene; V was cut back by 0 bases and J by 10 bases. DNA for the CDR3: TGTGCCAGCAGCTTAACCGGGACAGGGGACTCACCCCTCCACTTT. Translated: CASSLTGTGDSPLHF.

The rearrangement joins TRBV18 to TRBJ2-3; 10 bases line up with TRBD2. The CDR3 is made up of 15 amino acids. Germline-derived CDR1 and CDR2 are KGHSH and LQKENI. V dropped 4 bases and J dropped 6; count of bases not matched to a gene: 7. The CDR3, as DNA: TGTGCCAGCTCACTACTAGCGGGGAGCTCGGATACGCAGTATTTT. Translating gives CASSLLAGSSDTQYF. The whole variable domain, filled in from reference TRBV18 and TRBJ2-3, reads NAGVMQNPRHLVRRRGQEARLRCSPMKGHSHVYWYRQLPEEGLKFMVYLQKENIIDESGMPKERFSAEFPKEGPSILRIQQVVRGDSAAYFCASSLLAGSSDTQYFGPGTRLTVL.

In DNA, the CDR3 is TGTGCCAGCAGGGTTGGGACAGCGAACCTTCGGGAGCAGTACTTC. It specifies CASRVGTANLREQYF. The chain uses TRBV5-6 and TRBJ2-7; the match to TRBD1 covers 7 bases. The CDR3 totals 15 residues. V shed 5 bases and J 7 bases; nucleotides not matched to a gene: 15. Germline assignment: CDR1 SGHDT and CDR2 YYEEEE. Supplemented by reference TRBV5-6 and TRBJ2-7, the full variable domain reads DAGVTQSPTHLIKTRGQQVTLRCSPKSGHDTVSWYQQALGQGPQFIFQYYEEEERQRGNFPDRFSGHQFPNYSSELNVNALLLGDSALYLCASRVGTANLREQYFGPGTRLTVT.

CDR3 protein: CASSYLEGYTF. The CDR3 DNA reads TGTGCCAGCAGTTACTTGGAGGGCTACACCTTC. The chain combines TRBV6-6 with TRBJ1-2; the D is unclear. Germline loops: CDR1 MNHNY, CDR2 SVGAGI (reference sequence). V was cut by 1 base and J by 8 bases, with 5 bases left in between. The CDR3 contains 11 residues.

J is TRBJ2-2 and V is TRBV5-1; TRBD2 matches 11 bases. Germline V lookup: CDR1 SGHRS, CDR2 YFSETQ. The CDR3 runs 18 residues. Trimming took 1 base from V and 0 from J; bases not matched to a gene: 5. The DNA for the CDR3 is TGCGCCAGCAGCTTGTCTTTTAGCGGGGGGGCGAACACCGGGGAGCTGTTTTTT. Translation: CASSLSFSGGANTGELFF.

The chain is built from TRBV19 and TRBJ1-5, with D perhaps TRBD1 (6 bases). The CDR3 spans 15 residues. Germline values: CDR1 LNHDA, CDR2 SQIVND (reference sequence). V lost 0 bases and J lost 6, with 12 bases in between. As DNA, the CDR3 is TGTGCCAGTAGTATAGAGGGGGGGCCGGGTCAGCCCCAGCATTTT. This encodes CASSIEGGPGQPQHF.

This sequence joins TRBV28 and TRBJ1-4; TRBD1 is a possible D gene (5 bases). CDR1 and CDR2 (germline): MDHEN, SYDVKM. There are 15 residues in the CDR3. The V gene lost 1 base and the J gene lost 12 bases, with 18 bases spanning the gap. The CDR3, as DNA: TGTGCCAGCAGTTTATTGGGGCAAACCGCTGCGGAACTGTTTTTT. Its translation: CASSLLGQTAAELFF. The full variable domain, rest sourced from reference TRBV28 and TRBJ1-4, is DVKVTQSSRYLVKRTGEKVFLECVQDMDHENMFWYRQDPGLGLRLIYFSYDVKMKEKGDIPEGYSVSREKKERFSLILESASTNQTSMYLCASSLLGQTAAELFFGSGTQLSVL.

The rearrangement links TRBV28 to TRBJ1-5, with TRBD1 as a possible D gene (6 bases). The V end lost 6 bases, the J end lost 7 bases, and 19 bases lay between the germline ends. CDR1 is MDHEN and CDR2 is SYDVKM in the germline V gene. There are 15 residues in the CDR3. CDR3 amino acids: CASRTGMAPDQPQHF. CDR3 nucleotide sequence: TGTGCCAGCAGAACAGGGATGGCGCCTGACCAGCCCCAGCATTTT.

V is TRBV6-5 and J is TRBJ1-1, with TRBD1 identical over 8 bases. V was clipped by 5 bases and J by 5 bases; unmatched bases: 7. This CDR3 has 14 residues. Germline V lookup: CDR1 MNHEY, CDR2 SVGAGI. CDR3 sequence reads: CASSAGQGITEAFF. The DNA for the CDR3 is TGTGCCAGCAGTGCCGGACAGGGAATTACTGAAGCTTTCTTT.